The 24 T cell receptor beta chains below come from one sample, sequenced in a study of shared T cell receptors in the human thymus. The method was immunoSEQ multiplex PCR; TCRdb's version includes in-frame clones alone and lacks a portion of them. The table lists approximately 580,000 clones, roughly 74% of them singletons. In addition, the sample was reused for a study of human thymus T cells.

Sequencing used thymocytes. These receptors originate from a boy younger than two with a congenital heart defect.

The chain employs TRBV4-3 and TRBJ2-6; TRBD1 aligns across 7 bases. Germline CDR1 LGHNA, CDR2 YSLEER. The CDR3 has 15 amino acids. The ends lost 5 bases at V and 3 bases at J; junction bases unmatched: 4. The CDR3 loop reads CASSADRVGANVLTF. The CDR3 DNA sequence: TGCGCCAGCAGCGCTGACAGGGTTGGGGCCAACGTCCTGACTTTC.

The rearrangement links TRBV6-5 to TRBJ1-1; 9 positions match TRBD1. This CDR3 is 15 amino acids long. V lost 1 base, J lost 2 bases, and 2 bases stayed unmatched. Germline-derived CDR1 and CDR2 are MNHEY and SVGAGI. CDR3 coding DNA: TGTGCCAGCAGTTACTTGGGACAGGGTAACACTGAAGCTTTCTTT. Amino acid sequence: CASSYLGQGNTEAFF.

A few counts support this clone. This chain links TRBV5-4 with TRBJ2-5; 8 bases are a match to TRBD2. V gave up 5 bases and J gave up 5 bases; unmatched junction bases: 11. The CDR3 length is 15 residues. CDR1 and CDR2 from the germline V gene are SGHNT and YYREEE (reference sequence). The CDR3 loop is CASSPRVAGKETQYF. CDR3 bases: TGTGCCAGCAGTCCTCGGGTAGCGGGAAAGGAGACCCAGTACTTC.

The chain employs TRBV6-5 and TRBJ2-5, with D perhaps TRBD1 (7 bases). Germline values: CDR1 MNHEY, CDR2 SVGAGI. The CDR3 is made up of 14 amino acids. The ends were cut back, 5 bases at V and 4 bases at J, with 14 bases in the middle. CDR3 protein: CASSNRQGGETQYF. The CDR3 nucleotides are TGTGCCAGCAGTAACCGACAGGGAGGAGAGACCCAGTACTTC.

The J gene is TRBJ1-1, the V gene TRBV2; D remains unclear. CDR1 and CDR2 from the germline V gene are SNHLY and FYNNEI. V gave up 5 bases and J gave up 4 bases, with 23 bases separating them. This CDR3 comprises 17 residues. The CDR3 region is CASSTIPREGGSTEAFF. The CDR3 DNA reads as TGTGCCAGCAGTACCATCCCTCGGGAGGGCGGGAGCACTGAAGCTTTCTTT.

This chain joins TRBV4-3 and TRBJ1-2; D not resolved. Germline values: CDR1 LGHNA, CDR2 YSLEER. V shed 1 base and J shed 1 base, with 7 bases lying between them. This CDR3 is 14 amino acids long. The CDR3 loop is CASSQVRVNYGYTF. The CDR3 DNA follows: TGCGCCAGCAGCCAAGTTAGAGTTAACTATGGCTACACCTTC.

The chain employs TRBV28 and TRBJ1-5, with D hard to call. V lost 6 bases and J 0 bases, leaving 9 bases between the germline ends. The CDR3 runs 14 residues. Germline V gene sequence: CDR1 MDHEN, CDR2 SYDVKM. The CDR3 sequence: CASRLTASNQPQHF. The CDR3 DNA reads TGTGCCAGCAGACTAACTGCTAGCAATCAGCCCCAGCATTTT.

This clone appeared a few times. The chain is built from TRBV9 and TRBJ1-3; D unclear. Germline V gene sequence: CDR1 SGDLS, CDR2 YYNGEE. The CDR3 consists of 15 residues. Trimming cost V 4 bases and J 0 bases, with 11 bases left between them. The CDR3 DNA reads TGTGCCAGCAGCCCAGACTCGAGCTCTGGAAACACCATATATTTT. Translated, it gives CASSPDSSSGNTIYF. Filled out from reference TRBV9 and TRBJ1-3, the complete variable domain reads DSGVTQTPKHLITATGQRVTLRCSPRSGDLSVYWYQQSLDQGLQFLIQYYNGEERAKGNILERFSAQQFPDLHSELNLSSLELGDSALYFCASSPDSSSGNTIYFGEGSWLTVV.

With respect to this clone: Likely a read error: the CDR3 ends without its conserved phenylalanine or tryptophan. The chain recombines TRBV6-4 with TRBJ1-1; D is unclear. CDR1 and CDR2 (germline): MRHNA, SNTAGT. V was pared by 4 bases and J by 5 bases, with 11 bases between. The CDR3 totals 13 residues. The DNA of the CDR3 is TGTGCCAGCAGTGCCCGGGGAGGGACTGAAGCTTTCCTT. This translates into CASSARGGTEAFL.

This chain joins TRBV5-1 and TRBJ2-5; TRBD2 aligns across 13 bases. V dropped 0 bases and J dropped 5; count of bases not matched to a gene: 10. Looked up from germline, CDR1 is SGHRS and CDR2 is YFSETQ. The CDR3 sequence is 18 residues long. The CDR3 is CASSLAGLAGALRETQYF. Written as DNA, the CDR3 is TGCGCCAGCAGCTTGGCCGGACTAGCGGGAGCCCTCCGCGAGACCCAGTACTTC.

The CDR3: CASRQDRVVGKLFF. CDR3 in DNA: TGTGCCAGCAGGCAGGACAGGGTAGTTGGGAAACTGTTTTTT. The V and J genes are TRBV27 and TRBJ1-4; 8 nucleotides match TRBD1. V shed 6 bases, J shed 11 bases, and the junction held 11 bases outside the gene matches. Germline CDR1 and CDR2: MNHEY and SMNVEV (reference sequence). CDR3 length: 14 residues.

This sequence joins TRBV2 and TRBJ1-5; no definite D call. The V gene's germline CDR1 is SNHLY and CDR2 FYNNEI. The CDR3 spans 16 residues. Trimming shortened V by 2 bases and J by 1 base, and 12 bases separated the two germline ends. The CDR3 coding sequence is TGTGCCAGCAGTGAATGGGCCACGGCGAGCAATCAGCCCCAGCATTTT. Its translation is CASSEWATASNQPQHF.

CDR3 sequence (DNA): TGTGCCACCAGCAGATTTATCTCAGGGGGATCTGAAGCTTTCTTT. Amino acids: CATSRFISGGSEAFF. The J gene is TRBJ1-1, the V gene TRBV15; 7 bases fit TRBD1. This CDR3 is 15 amino acids long. Germline assignment: CDR1 LNHNV and CDR2 YYDKDF (reference sequence). J lost 6 bases, V lost 2 bases, and 9 bases had no gene match.

The chain recombines TRBV7-2 with TRBJ2-7; possibly TRBD2 for D (5 bases). The CDR3 sequence is 17 residues long. Germline V gene lookup returns CDR1 SGHTA and CDR2 FQGNSA. V lost 4 bases and J lost 4, with 23 bases in between. The CDR3 bases are TGTGCCAGCAGCTATAGCCGGACTTGGCCTGTGCCTTACGAGCAGTACTTC. It is translated as CASSYSRTWPVPYEQYF.

V is TRBV4-1 and J is TRBJ2-2; 11 bases align to TRBD2. The trim removed 0 bases at V and 5 bases at J, leaving 5 bases unmatched. The CDR3 extends over 17 amino acids. Germline values: CDR1 MGHRA, CDR2 YSYEKL. The CDR3: CASSQDSLAGGTGELFF. CDR3 nucleotide sequence: TGCGCCAGCAGCCAAGATAGCCTAGCGGGAGGAACCGGGGAGCTGTTTTTT.

This clone has a single count. The chain uses TRBV5-1 and TRBJ1-4; possible D gene TRBD1, 6 bases. The length of the CDR3 is 14 residues. With 3 bases removed from V and 8 bases from J, the gap between germline ends came to 14 bases. Looked up from germline, CDR1 is SGHRS and CDR2 is YFSETQ. CDR3 in amino acids: CASSSGTRGEKLFF. The CDR3 nucleotides read TGCGCCAGCAGCTCCGGGACACGAGGGGAAAAACTGTTTTTT. The full variable domain, rest sourced from reference TRBV5-1 and TRBJ1-4, is KAGVTQTPRYLIKTRGQQVTLSCSPISGHRSVSWYQQTPGQGLQFLFEYFSETQRNKGNFPGRFSGRQFSNSRSEMNVSTLELGDSALYLCASSSGTRGEKLFFGSGTQLSVL.

The chain joins TRBV27 to TRBJ2-5; D is possibly TRBD2 (6 bases). The CDR3 length is 13 residues. Germline V CDR1 and CDR2: MNHEY, SMNVEV (reference sequence). V dropped 3 bases and J dropped 3 bases, with 8 bases sitting between them. The CDR3 protein is CASSLGGEETQYF. The CDR3 region has the DNA TGTGCCAGCAGTTTGGGGGGAGAAGAGACCCAGTACTTC.

This chain uses TRBV4-3 with TRBJ2-3, with D tentatively TRBD1 (5 bases). From germline, CDR1 is LGHNA and CDR2 YSLEER. The CDR3 extends over 15 amino acids. The germline V and J ends were trimmed by 1 base and 0 bases, with 8 bases remaining between them. In nucleotides, the CDR3 is TGCGCCAGCAGCCAAGGCAGGGCTAGCACAGATACGCAGTATTTT. Its protein is CASSQGRASTDTQYF.

V and J are TRBV29-1 and TRBJ2-7; TRBD2 is a possible D gene (6 bases). The CDR3 runs to 12 residues. The V gene lost 4 bases and the J gene lost 6 bases, with 13 bases spanning the gap. CDR1 and CDR2 from the germline V gene are SQVTM and ANQGSEA. The CDR3 bases are TGCAGCGTTGGAGGTCCCGGGGGCGAGCAGTACTTC. Protein product: CSVGGPGGEQYF.

The V gene is TRBV4-2, the J gene TRBJ2-5; TRBD1 agrees at 11 bases. This CDR3 region has 19 residues. The V gene end was trimmed by 4 bases and the J gene end by 3 bases; junction bases not matched to a gene: 16. CDR1 and CDR2 from the germline V gene are LGHNA and YNFKEQ. The CDR3 sequence: CASSPGVGQGALREETQYF. DNA for the CDR3: TGTGCCAGCAGCCCAGGGGTCGGACAGGGGGCGCTAAGGGAAGAGACCCAGTACTTC.

This clone was observed a single time. The V gene is TRBV10-3, the J gene TRBJ2-7, with 7 bases that match TRBD1. Germline V gene sequence: CDR1 ENHRY, CDR2 SYGVKD. With 10 bases clipped from V and 1 base from J, the junction kept 4 bases outside the gene matches. The length of the CDR3 is 12 residues. The DNA of the CDR3 is TGTGCCACCCTGACAGGGTCCTACGAGCAGTACTTC. Residues: CATLTGSYEQYF.

The chain has TRBV28 and TRBJ1-5, with 7 bases lining up with TRBD1. CDR3 length: 17 amino acids. V trimming: 1 base; J trimming: 0 bases; junction bases outside the gene matches: 6. Looked up from germline, CDR1 is MDHEN and CDR2 is SYDVKM. The CDR3 coding sequence is TGTGCCAGCAGTTTATCCGGGACAGCCCATAGCAATCAGCCCCAGCATTTT. Translated, it gives CASSLSGTAHSNQPQHF.

The chain couples TRBV4-3 to TRBJ2-5; possible D gene TRBD1, 6 bases. Trimming shortened V by 1 base and J by 4 bases, and 13 bases separated the two germline ends. CDR1 and CDR2 from the germline V gene are LGHNA and YSLEER. This CDR3 spans 15 amino acids. CDR3 amino acids: CASSQVRNRAETQYF. CDR3 in DNA: TGCGCCAGCAGCCAAGTTAGGAACAGGGCAGAGACCCAGTACTTC.

The chain employs TRBV25-1 and TRBJ1-1; maybe TRBD1 (6 bases). CDR1 and CDR2 (germline): MGHDK, SYGVNS. The CDR3 is 15 amino acids. V gave up 0 bases and J gave up 1 base, with 9 bases separating them. CDR3 DNA: TGTGCCAGCAGTGAATATATCAGGGGGAACACTGAAGCTTTCTTT. This encodes CASSEYIRGNTEAFF.